This T cell receptor beta chain was identified during a study of blood T cell repertoires in COVID-19. V dropped 4 bases and J dropped 3 bases, with 4 bases sitting between them. Looked up from germline, CDR1 is MNHEY and CDR2 is SVGAGI. The CDR3 spans 13 residues. TCRdb's copy holds only in-frame clones and misses some; the assay was immunoSEQ multiplex PCR. This table holds about 220,000 clones, about four fifths found once. This chain joins TRBV6-5 and TRBJ2-6; D unclear. The sample consisted of PBMCs or T cells enriched from blood (not recorded which). This TCR came from a woman aged 55-69 years who had recovered from COVID-19. CDR3 nucleotides: TGTGCCAGCAGTTTCGGTGGGGCCAACGTCCTGACTTTC. Protein: CASSFGGANVLTF.